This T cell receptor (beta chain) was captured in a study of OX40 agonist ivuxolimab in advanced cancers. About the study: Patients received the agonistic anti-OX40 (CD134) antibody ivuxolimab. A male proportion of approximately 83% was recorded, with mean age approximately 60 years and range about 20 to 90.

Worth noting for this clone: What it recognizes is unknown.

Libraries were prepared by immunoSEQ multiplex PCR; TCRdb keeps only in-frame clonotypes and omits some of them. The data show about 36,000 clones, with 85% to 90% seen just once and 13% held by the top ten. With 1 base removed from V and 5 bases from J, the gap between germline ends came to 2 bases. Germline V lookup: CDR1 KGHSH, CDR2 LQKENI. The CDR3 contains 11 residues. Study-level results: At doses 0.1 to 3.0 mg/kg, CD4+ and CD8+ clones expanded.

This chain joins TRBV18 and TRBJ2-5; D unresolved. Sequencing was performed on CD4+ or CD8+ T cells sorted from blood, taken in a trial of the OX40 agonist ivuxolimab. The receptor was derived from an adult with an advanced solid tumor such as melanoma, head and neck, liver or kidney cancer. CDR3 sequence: CASSPRETQYF. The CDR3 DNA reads TGTGCCAGCTCACCACGGGAGACCCAGTACTTC. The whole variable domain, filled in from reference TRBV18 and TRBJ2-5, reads NAGVMQNPRHLVRRRGQEARLRCSPMKGHSHVYWYRQLPEEGLKFMVYLQKENIIDESGMPKERFSAEFPKEGPSILRIQQVVRGDSAAYFCASSPRETQYFGPGTRLLVL.